The 27 T cell receptor beta chains below all came from one sample that was sequenced in a study of CD8 T cells in ankylosing spondylitis. Study results and limitations: Within ankylosing spondylitis blood, a TCR beta motif made up of eight highly homologous variants appeared to be characteristic.

TCRdb reprocessed the 5' RACE reads via MiXCR and lists one record per CDR3 protein. The sample yields 450,000 to 550,000 distinct CDR3 sequences, under 5.5% seen once. The antigens these receptors bind are not known. The material sequenced was blood, either unsorted or a sorted T cell fraction (not recorded which). Source of these receptors: a male donor with ankylosing spondylitis.

This clonotype was recorded at least ten times. V gene TRBV5-5 combines with J gene TRBJ2-3; D is uncertain. The CDR3 loop spans 14 amino acids. Trimming left V 3 bases short and J 2 bases short, with 10 bases between. CDR1 and CDR2 from the germline V gene are SGHKS and YYEKEE (reference sequence). CDR3 amino acids: CASSSPAVTDTQYF. CDR3 DNA sequence: TGTGCCAGCAGCTCCCCGGCGGTCACAGATACGCAGTATTTT.

The chain joins TRBV4-1 to TRBJ2-7, with TRBD2 as a possible D gene (6 bases). The CDR3 runs 15 residues. The V and J ends lost 4 bases and 2 bases respectively, with 15 bases between them. The germline gives CDR1 MGHRA, CDR2 YSYEKL. Here the CDR3 DNA reads TGCGCCAGCAGCCGAGACCTAGCGACCGCCTACGAGCAGTACTTC. It translates to CASSRDLATAYEQYF.

This clonotype has a count of ten or more. The V gene is TRBV10-3, the J gene TRBJ2-7, with 11 bases matching TRBD2. Germline trimming cut 5 bases from V and 0 bases from J; bases unmatched to any gene: 6. Germline V gives CDR1 ENHRY, CDR2 SYGVKD. CDR3 size: 16 residues. The CDR3: CAISFASGRSSYEQYF. CDR3 coding DNA: TGTGCCATCAGTTTCGCTAGCGGGAGGAGCTCCTACGAGCAGTACTTC.

CDR3 sequence: CASSIPGTGKVNTEAFF. The DNA of the CDR3 is TGCGCCAGCAGCATCCCCGGGACAGGGAAAGTGAACACTGAAGCTTTCTTT. V and J are TRBV10-1 and TRBJ1-1; 9 bases fit TRBD1. The length of the CDR3 is 17 residues. Per germline, CDR1 WNHNN and CDR2 SYGVQD (reference sequence). The V gene end was trimmed by 6 bases and the J gene end by 0 bases; junction bases not matched to a gene: 11.

This clonotype was detected many times. The rearrangement links TRBV11-1 to TRBJ2-6; 8 nucleotides match TRBD1. V shed 5 bases, J shed 2 bases, and the junction held 11 bases outside the gene matches. CDR3 length: 18 residues. Per the germline V gene, CDR1 is SGHAT and CDR2 is FQDESV (reference sequence). As DNA, the CDR3 is TGTGCCAGCAGCCCGGGGACAGGCCTAGGGACTGGGGCCAACGTCCTGACTTTC. It yields the protein CASSPGTGLGTGANVLTF.

This clonotype has only a few counts. The V and J genes are TRBV6-1 and TRBJ2-2, with D uncertain. This CDR3 is built from 14 residues. Germline CDR1 is MNHNS and CDR2 is SASEGT. Trimming left V 4 bases short and J 1 base short, with 7 bases between. The CDR3 spells CASSAPRNTGELFF. The CDR3 DNA reads TGTGCCAGCAGTGCCCCAAGGAACACCGGGGAGCTGTTTTTT.

Ten or more counts support this clonotype. This sequence joins TRBV20-1 and TRBJ1-4, with 7 nucleotides matching TRBD1. Germline CDR1 and CDR2: DFQATT and SNEGSKA (reference sequence). CDR3 size: 12 residues. J gave up 8 bases and V 6 bases, and 6 bases lay outside the gene matches. The CDR3 sequence: CSAHRGREKLFF. The CDR3, as DNA: TGCAGTGCCCACAGGGGACGGGAAAAACTGTTTTTT.

In this sample, this clonotype turned up many times. The chain is built from TRBV11-2 and TRBJ2-7; D uncertain. There are 14 residues in the CDR3. From germline, CDR1 is SGHAT and CDR2 FQNNGV. V was pared by 0 bases and J by 3 bases, with 9 bases between. Here the CDR3 DNA reads TGTGCCAGCAGCTTAGATCGATTCGACTACGAGCAGTACTTC. It codes for CASSLDRFDYEQYF.

In this sample, this clonotype turned up many times. This chain connects TRBV20-1 to TRBJ2-5; D possibly corresponds to TRBD2 (6 bases). In germline, CDR1 is DFQATT, CDR2 SNEGSKA (reference sequence). CDR3 length equals 15 residues. Deletions cut 0 bases from V and 4 bases from J, with 15 bases between. The CDR3 coding sequence is TGCAGTGCTAGAGATCCATCGGGAGAAGGAGAGACCCAGTACTTC. It encodes CSARDPSGEGETQYF.

This clonotype was seen more than once but under ten times. The chain recombines TRBV4-3 with TRBJ2-1, with D perhaps TRBD2 (5 bases). CDR3 length: 14 residues. Trimming shortened V by 0 bases and J by 2 bases, and 5 bases separated the two germline ends. Germline CDR1 is LGHNA and CDR2 is YSLEER. The CDR3 coding sequence is TGCGCCAGCAGCCAAGAGCGGGCCTACAATGAGCAGTTCTTC. Amino acids: CASSQERAYNEQFF.

This clonotype was counted many times. The chain carries TRBV5-1 and TRBJ2-5; TRBD1 matches 8 bases. The CDR3 length is 14 residues. Germline CDR1 and CDR2: SGHRS and YFSETQ. V was clipped by 4 bases and J by 5 bases; unmatched bases: 7. CDR3 bases: TGCGCCAGCAGCCTACGGACAGGGACGGAGACCCAGTACTTC. Translating gives CASSLRTGTETQYF.

This clonotype has ten or more counts. The rearrangement uses TRBV2 and TRBJ1-5; D is ambiguous. V was cut by 3 bases and J by 3 bases, with 15 bases left in between. CDR3 length: 16 amino acids. From germline, CDR1 is SNHLY and CDR2 FYNNEI. The CDR3 nucleotides are TGTGCCAGCAGTGAGTGGGCCCGTCCCGTCAATCAGCCCCAGCATTTT. Its protein product is CASSEWARPVNQPQHF.

This clonotype was found many times. The CDR3 loop is CASSWRRQPNSPLHF. CDR3 DNA sequence: TGTGCCAGCAGCTGGAGACGGCAGCCGAATTCACCCCTCCACTTT. The V gene is TRBV7-8, the J gene TRBJ1-6, with unresolved D. The germline gives CDR1 SGHVS, CDR2 FQNEAQ. The CDR3 loop spans 15 amino acids. The V gene lost 4 bases and the J gene lost 7 bases, with 14 bases spanning the gap.

This clonotype was seen repeatedly, ten times or more. This chain joins TRBV20-1 and TRBJ2-1; 7 bases line up with TRBD2. V was clipped by 5 bases and J by 5 bases; unmatched bases: 9. Germline V gives CDR1 DFQATT, CDR2 SNEGSKA (reference sequence). This CDR3 has 14 amino acids. The CDR3 DNA sequence: TGCAGTGCTCCCCTGCGGGAGTTCAACAATGAGCAGTTCTTC. Its translation is CSAPLREFNNEQFF.

This clonotype occurred many times. The chain links TRBV10-1 to TRBJ2-4, with 8 bases matching TRBD2. In germline, CDR1 is WNHNN, CDR2 SYGVQD (reference sequence). V lost 3 bases and J lost 7; bases outside the gene matches: 5. The length of the CDR3 is 14 residues. CDR3 sequence (DNA): TGCGCCAGCAGTGAAACGGGGGGGACCAACATTCAGTACTTC. Translating gives CASSETGGTNIQYF.

This clonotype was observed at least ten times. The V gene is TRBV6-2 or TRBV6-3, the J gene TRBJ2-3, with no clear D. This CDR3 is 17 amino acids long. Trimming stripped 2 bases from V and 0 bases from J, with 15 bases between. Per the germline V gene, CDR1 is MNHEY and CDR2 is SVGEGT. The CDR3 DNA reads as TGTGCCAGCAGTTACGTCGATAGCCCGACTAGCACAGATACGCAGTATTTT. It codes for CASSYVDSPTSTDTQYF.

This clonotype was detected ten times or more. The gene calls are TRBV6-4 and TRBJ1-6; the D gene is possibly TRBD1 (6 bases). V lost 0 bases and J lost 7, with 10 bases in between. Germline V CDR1 and CDR2: MRHNA, SNTAGT. This CDR3 comprises 15 residues. In nucleotides, the CDR3 is TGTGCCAGCAGTGACTCCGGACAGTTGAATTCACCCCTCCACTTT. Protein sequence: CASSDSGQLNSPLHF.

This clonotype was counted at least ten times. V gene TRBV9 combines with J gene TRBJ2-5; D may be TRBD2 (5 bases). V lost 0 bases, J lost 5 bases, and 14 bases lay in between. CDR3 size: 15 residues. Germline lookup yields CDR1 SGDLS and CDR2 YYNGEE. CDR3 bases: TGTGCCAGCAGCGTAGGTGGGGAGCTAGGGGAGACCCAGTACTTC. Its protein product is CASSVGGELGETQYF.

Many counts were recorded for this clonotype. This chain links TRBV4-3 with TRBJ2-2; TRBD2 matches 11 bases. With 2 bases clipped from V and 6 bases from J, the junction kept 14 bases outside the gene matches. Germline lookup yields CDR1 LGHNA and CDR2 YSLEER. This CDR3 has 19 amino acids. CDR3 DNA: TGCGCCAGCAGCCAACCTCCCCAGCTAGCGGGAGGAGTGCCCGGGGAGCTGTTTTTT. It translates to CASSQPPQLAGGVPGELFF.

In this sample, this clonotype turned up many times. The gene calls are TRBV5-1 and TRBJ1-4; the D is unclear. This CDR3 has 15 amino acids. CDR1 is SGHRS and CDR2 is YFSETQ in the germline V gene. V was shortened by 0 bases and J by 5 bases, with 11 bases between the two germline ends. CDR3 in amino acids: CASSLVGPYNEKLFF. The CDR3 nucleotides are TGCGCCAGCAGCTTGGTTGGGCCCTACAATGAAAAACTGTTTTTT.

In this sample, this clonotype turned up a few times. The chain combines TRBV28 with TRBJ2-5; 8 bases map to TRBD2. In germline, CDR1 is MDHEN, CDR2 SYDVKM. CDR3 size: 16 residues. J was trimmed by 5 bases and V by 5 bases; bases with no gene match: 13. This CDR3 reads CASSGWGREGHETQYF. CDR3 DNA: TGTGCCAGCAGTGGCTGGGGCCGGGAGGGCCATGAGACCCAGTACTTC.

At least ten counts were recorded for this clonotype. The chain links TRBV12-3 or TRBV12-4 to TRBJ2-6, with 8 nucleotides matching TRBD2. V shed 6 bases and J 4 bases; nucleotides not matched to a gene: 5. The CDR3 totals 15 residues. CDR3: CASSERGSGANVLTF. The CDR3 region has the DNA TGTGCCAGCAGCGAGCGGGGGTCGGGGGCCAACGTCCTGACTTTC.

This clonotype was observed many times. The chain carries TRBV4-3 and TRBJ2-5; D is unresolved. Trimming cost V 4 bases and J 1 base, with 13 bases left between them. The germline V gene has CDR1 LGHNA and CDR2 YSLEER. This CDR3 has 15 residues. The CDR3 nucleotides read TGCGCCAGCAGCCGGGCAATGAGGTTCCAAGAGACCCAGTACTTC. Residues: CASSRAMRFQETQYF.

This clonotype appeared a few times. The V gene is TRBV28, the J gene TRBJ2-1, with TRBD2 matching 10 bases. With 5 bases clipped from V and 5 bases from J, the junction kept 9 bases outside the gene matches. Germline lookup yields CDR1 MDHEN and CDR2 SYDVKM. There are 16 residues in the CDR3. The CDR3 protein is CASSQLSSGGNNEQFF. DNA of the CDR3: TGTGCCAGCAGTCAACTCTCTAGCGGGGGTAACAATGAGCAGTTCTTC.

Many counts were recorded for this clonotype. The rearrangement uses TRBV5-1 and TRBJ2-1, with 7 bases fitting TRBD2. The germline gives CDR1 SGHRS, CDR2 YFSETQ. J gave up 10 bases and V 9 bases, and 7 bases lay outside the gene matches. The CDR3 has 11 residues. The CDR3 sequence is CATSAGEEQFF. In DNA, the CDR3 is TGCGCCACTTCTGCGGGGGAAGAGCAGTTCTTC.

Only a few counts were recorded for this clonotype. The V and J genes are TRBV6-1 and TRBJ2-2; TRBD1 matches 8 bases. With 7 bases clipped from V and 1 base from J, the junction kept 5 bases outside the gene matches. CDR1 and CDR2 (germline): MNHNS, SASEGT. The CDR3 covers 15 residues. CDR3 in amino acids: CASTPGQGNTGELFF. CDR3 bases: TGTGCCAGCACCCCCGGACAGGGGAACACCGGGGAGCTGTTTTTT.

In its sample, this clonotype was seen many times. The chain has TRBV5-1 and TRBJ2-1; no firm D call. Trimming took off 0 bases at V and 7 bases at J, with 8 bases between the two ends. The CDR3 is made up of 13 amino acids. Germline V gene data show CDR1 as SGHRS and CDR2 as YFSETQ. The CDR3 nucleotides read TGCGCCAGCAGCTTGGAGGAACTAAATGAGCAGTTCTTC. Translated: CASSLEELNEQFF.